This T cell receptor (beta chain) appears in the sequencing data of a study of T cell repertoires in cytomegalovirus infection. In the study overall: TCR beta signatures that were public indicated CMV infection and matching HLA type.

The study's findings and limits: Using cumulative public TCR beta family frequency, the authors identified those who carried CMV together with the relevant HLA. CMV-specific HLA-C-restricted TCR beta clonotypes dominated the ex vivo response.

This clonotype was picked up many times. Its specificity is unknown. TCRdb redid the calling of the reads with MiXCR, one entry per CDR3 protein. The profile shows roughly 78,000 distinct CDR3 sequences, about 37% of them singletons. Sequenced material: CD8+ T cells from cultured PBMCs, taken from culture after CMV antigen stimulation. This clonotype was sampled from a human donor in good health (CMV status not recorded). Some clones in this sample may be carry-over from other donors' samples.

In DNA form, the CDR3 reads TGTGCCAGCAGCTTATCCGATCCCTACGAGCAGTACTTC. It codes for CASSLSDPYEQYF. The chain employs TRBV7-9 and TRBJ2-7; no firm D call. This CDR3 region has 13 residues. In germline, CDR1 is SEHNR, CDR2 FQNEAQ (reference sequence). Trimming left V 2 bases short and J 2 bases short, with 7 bases between.